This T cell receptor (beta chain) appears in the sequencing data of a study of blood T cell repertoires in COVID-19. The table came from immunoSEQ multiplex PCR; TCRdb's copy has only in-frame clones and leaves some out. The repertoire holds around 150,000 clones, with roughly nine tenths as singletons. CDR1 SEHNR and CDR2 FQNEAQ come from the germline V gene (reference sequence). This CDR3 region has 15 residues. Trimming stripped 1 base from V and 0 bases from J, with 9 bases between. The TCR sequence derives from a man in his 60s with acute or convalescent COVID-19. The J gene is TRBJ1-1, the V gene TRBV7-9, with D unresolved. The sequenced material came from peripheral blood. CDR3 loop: CASSLVGRLNTEAFF. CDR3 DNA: TGTGCCAGCAGCTTAGTAGGGAGGTTGAACACTGAAGCTTTCTTT.